This TCR beta chain was identified in a study of tumor-infiltrating lymphocytes in primary liver carcinoma. Study results and limitations: Compared with blood, tumor repertoires held significantly more in their top 250 clones.

A primer in the constant region served to generate TCR beta cDNA from 500 ng of total RNA. Construction of TCR beta libraries relied on three successive nested multiplex PCR rounds employing slightly modified ARM-PCR. Researchers ran the first two PCR rounds for roughly 10 cycles each with TRBV1-TRBV30 forward primers and a C-beta reverse primer. MiXCR, run by TCRdb on the multiplex PCR reads, gives a single entry per CDR3 protein. The sample yields roughly 120,000 distinct CDR3 sequences, 50% to 65% seen once. Note on this clonotype: Its antigen is as yet unknown. A read error may be the cause here, since a much bigger clone is one base away.

DNA and RNA were both co-extracted from 20-30 mg of bulk tissue that had not been sorted. Infection with HBV was chronic in patients; they were treatment-naive. The CDR3 consists of 14 residues. Germline V CDR1 and CDR2: MGHRA, YSYEKL. The sample was liver tumor tissue from sampling region 1. Stated subset: tumor region T1, superior pole. The origin of this receptor is a woman aged 55-70 years with primary liver carcinoma and hepatitis B virus infection. This sequence joins TRBV4-1 and TRBJ2-7; D remains ambiguous. The tail of the sequence fits TRBJ2-1 better, so the J call may be wrong. CDR3 in amino acids: CASSQEKGTYEQFF. For the CDR3, the DNA is TGCGCCAGCAGCCAAGAAAAGGGTACCTACGAGCAGTTCTTC.